This T cell receptor (beta chain) originates from a study of cytomegalovirus exposure and HLA in healthy donors. Study-wide findings and caveats: TCR beta chains associated with HLA were, in a later analysis, more clonally expanded than equally common others. V- and J-gene trimming of TCR beta was linked (in a later analysis) to a missense DCLRE1C variant.

The PCR contained 60 Vbeta and 13 Jbeta primers. Generated by immunoSEQ multiplex PCR, the TCRdb table keeps only in-frame clones and is missing some. The data hold around 140,000 clones, with more than 70% observed a single time. CDR3 length: 19 residues. After removal of 7 bases from V and 5 bases from J, the junction contained 20 bases not matched to a gene. The V gene's germline CDR1 is SEHNR and CDR2 FQNEAQ (reference sequence). Concerning this clone itself: Its target is not known.

Sequenced: PBMCs. This TCR derives from a male donor in good health and CMV-seronegative. The chain combines TRBV7-9 with TRBJ2-2, with 9 nucleotides matching TRBD1. CDR3: CASKPGQGNRPSSTGELFF. CDR3 nucleotide sequence: TGTGCCAGCAAACCGGGACAGGGTAATCGGCCGTCCTCGACCGGGGAGCTGTTTTTT. The entire variable domain, with the rest obtained from reference TRBV7-9 and TRBJ2-2, is as follows: DTGVSQNPRHKITKRGQNVTFRCDPISEHNRLYWYRQTLGQGPEFLTYFQNEAQLEKSRLLSDRFSAERPKGSFSTLEIQRTEQGDSAMYLCASKPGQGNRPSSTGELFFGEGSRLTVL.